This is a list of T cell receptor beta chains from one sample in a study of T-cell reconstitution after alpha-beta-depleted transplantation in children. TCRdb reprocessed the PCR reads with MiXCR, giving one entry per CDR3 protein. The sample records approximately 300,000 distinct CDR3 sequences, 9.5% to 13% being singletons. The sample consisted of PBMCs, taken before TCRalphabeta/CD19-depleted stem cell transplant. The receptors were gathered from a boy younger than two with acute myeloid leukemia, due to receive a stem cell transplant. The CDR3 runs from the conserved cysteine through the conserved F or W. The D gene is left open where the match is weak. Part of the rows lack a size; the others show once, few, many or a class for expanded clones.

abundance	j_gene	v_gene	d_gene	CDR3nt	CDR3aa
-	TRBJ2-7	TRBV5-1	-	TGCGCCAGCAGCTTGGTCTTGGGGGAGCGGTCCTACGAGCAGTACTTC	CASSLVLGERSYEQYF
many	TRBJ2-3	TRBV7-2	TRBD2	TGTGCCTGTAGAGGGCTAGCGGGAGCAGATACGCAGTATTTT	CACRGLAGADTQYF
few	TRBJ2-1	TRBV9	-	TGTGCCAGCAGCGTAGTCGGGGCCGTTTCCTACAATGAGCAGTTCTTC	CASSVVGAVSYNEQFF
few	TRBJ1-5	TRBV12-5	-	TGTGCTAGTGGGGCGAGGACAGCTAGCAATCAGCCCCAGCATTTT	CASGARTASNQPQHF
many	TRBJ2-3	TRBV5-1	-	TGCGCCAGCAGCTTGGAAGATACGCAGTATTTT	CASSLEDTQYF
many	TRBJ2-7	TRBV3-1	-	TGTGCCAGCAGCCAAGATCCCACTAGGTGGGCCTACGAGCAGTACTTC	CASSQDPTRWAYEQYF
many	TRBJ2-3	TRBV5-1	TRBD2	TGCGCCAGCAGCTCCGGGACTAGCGGGAGGTGGGATACGCAGTATTTT	CASSSGTSGRWDTQYF
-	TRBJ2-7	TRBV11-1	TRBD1	TGTGCCAGCAGCTTAGCAGACAGGGGACTGGACGAGCAGTACTTC	CASSLADRGLDEQYF
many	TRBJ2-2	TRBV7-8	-	TGTGCCAGCAGGGAGTATAACACCGGGGAGCTGTTTTTT	CASREYNTGELFF
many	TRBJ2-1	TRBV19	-	TGTGCCAGTAGTATCCTGGGAAATGAGCAGTTCTTC	CASSILGNEQFF
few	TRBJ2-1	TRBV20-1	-	TGCAGTGCTAGTATACGGGGCTCCTACAATGAGCAGTTCTTC	CSASIRGSYNEQFF
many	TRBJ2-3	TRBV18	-	TGTGCCAGCTCACGAACCAGATCCCTCACAGATACGCAGTATTTT	CASSRTRSLTDTQYF
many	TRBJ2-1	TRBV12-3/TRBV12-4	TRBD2	TGTGCCAGCAGTTTTTTACGGGAGCGGGGCAATGAGCAGTTCTTC	CASSFLRERGNEQFF
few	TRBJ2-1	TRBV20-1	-	TGCAGTGCTAGAGAGAGGCGGACGAACAATGAGCAGTTCTTC	CSARERRTNNEQFF
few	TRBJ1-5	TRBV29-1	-	TGCAGCGTTGCAGCAGGGGCGAACAATCAGCCCCAGCATTTT	CSVAAGANNQPQHF
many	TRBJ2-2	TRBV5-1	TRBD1	TGCGCCAGCAGCTTGATGGACAGGGGGCACCTAGCCGGGGAGCTGTTTTTT	CASSLMDRGHLAGELFF
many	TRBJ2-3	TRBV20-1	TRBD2	TGCAGTGCTAGAAGGGGAGGGGCAGATACGCAGTATTTT	CSARRGGADTQYF
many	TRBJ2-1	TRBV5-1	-	TGCGCCAGCAGCCCATCCCAATCTAACAATGAGCAGTTCTTC	CASSPSQSNNEQFF
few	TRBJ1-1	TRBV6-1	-	TGTGCCAGCAGACCCCCGGCAGCAGGGAGAGCTGAAGCTTTCTTT	CASRPPAAGRAEAFF
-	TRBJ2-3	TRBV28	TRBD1	TGTGCCAGCAGTTTATTCAGGGGGAGAGATACGCAGTATTTT	CASSLFRGRDTQYF
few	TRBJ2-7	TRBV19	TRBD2	TGTGCCAGTAGTTTCGCCGGGACTAGGGCCTTCTACGAGCAGTACTTC	CASSFAGTRAFYEQYF
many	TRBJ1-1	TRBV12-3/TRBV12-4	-	TGTGCCAGCAGTTTAACGACCCAGGGCGCTTTCTTT	CASSLTTQGAFF
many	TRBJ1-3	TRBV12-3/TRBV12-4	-	TGTGCCAGCAGTTTCGCGGCACCAGGAAACACCATATATTTT	CASSFAAPGNTIYF
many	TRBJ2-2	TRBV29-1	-	TGCAGCGTTGACACGAACACCGGGGAGCTGTTTTTT	CSVDTNTGELFF
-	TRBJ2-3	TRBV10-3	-	TGTGCCATCAGTGAGTCGGAAGGGAAGGGAACAGATACGCAGTATTTT	CAISESEGKGTDTQYF
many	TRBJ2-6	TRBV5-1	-	TGCGCCTCAAAGGAGAAGGGACAACAAGACTCTGGGGCCAACGTCCTGACTTTC	CASKEKGQQDSGANVLTF
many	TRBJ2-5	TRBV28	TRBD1	TGTGCCAGCAGTTTGATAGGGGGCATGGAGACCCAGTACTTC	CASSLIGGMETQYF